This section outlines one T cell receptor (beta chain) sequence together with its context. This clone showed up many times. This clone's antigen is unknown. Base qualities are not recorded, but no much larger clone differs from it by a single base. The record originates from a study of shared clonotypes between healthy human individuals (dated by TCRdb to the early 2020s). With regard to the full study: The cohort comprised a couple of women and a few men aged 18 to 49 years. The study deeply sequenced blood TCR repertoires of five healthy adults to estimate repertoire size and the extent of clonotype sharing between individuals. Each donor's leukapheresis produced roughly between roughly 0.85 and 9.5 billion PBMCs. For each donor, CD4 naive and CD4 memory were each run on three plates, CD8 naive on two plates, and CD8 memory on one plate. To increase sequencing depth and limit assay-specific biases, TCR repertoire library preparation and sequencing were carried out by different laboratories using diverse techniques. The investigation overall reported the following: Only blood was sampled, and tissue TCR repertoires likely differ from those in blood. Pairwise subsampling led to the expectation that sequencing depth would affect the degree of clonotype sharing among donors. When several donors were compared, the shared fraction of clonotypes was around 5% for naive CD4, approximately 3.5% for naive CD8, roughly 2.5% for memory CD4, and 0.35% to 0.4% for memory CD8. Larger estimated clonotype richness was generally found for naive subsets than for memory subsets. Compared with non-shared clonotypes, the clonotypes found in all four sorted-subset donors had higher generation probabilities. Because the study included only a small number of donors, the genetic and exposure-history diversity represented was limited. Even with the large sequencing depth, rarefaction of the sorted-subset datasets indicated that sequencing was incomplete.

The CDR1 and CDR2 encoded by the germline V gene (reference sequence) are LNHDA and SQIVND. Trimming removed 4 bases from V and 0 bases from J; the gene matches leave 6 bases unexplained. The CDR3 holds 17 amino acids from the cysteine to the phenylalanine. Only the CDR3 part of the read is kept: 51 bases, read in frame from the first base. TCR CDR3 regions were amplified from genomic DNA by multiplex PCR using the deep immunoSEQ assay. For each cell subset, the extracted genomic DNA was distributed evenly across all wells of several immunoSEQ 96-well plates, and each plate served as one replicate. For sorted subsets, approximately 190 ng of genomic DNA, equivalent to 25,000 to 35,000 T cell genomes, went into each replicate PCR. The purified libraries were quantified using a Qubit 3.0 fluorometer, sized with a Bioanalyzer 2100, and then quantified again using the KAPA Library Quantification kit. Every immunoSEQ 96-well plate was sequenced on a separate single-read 150-cycle Illumina NextSeq 550 flow cell. The authors' pipeline ran thus. Because the immunoSEQ output held only junctional sequences and lacked quality scores, the filtering could not match the filtering applied to full-length reads. Sequences were annotated with PyIR, a Python wrapper for IgBLAST v1.9, using IMGT germline references to assign V/J genes and CDR3. Any read was removed if the V/J assignment was weak (E-value above 1e-6), the CDR3 was missing, or the read contained stop codons, out-of-frame junctions, or ambiguous translated residues. V3J clonotypes were defined as sequences sharing the same inferred V gene, J gene, and CDR3 amino acid sequence. Percentage overlap between repertoires was computed as shared unique clonotypes divided by the size of the smaller repertoire. Repertoire richness was assessed with RTK rarefaction, the Chao1 estimator, and Recon v2.1 estimates of unobserved clonotypes. OLGA was used to compute generation probabilities for all TCRbeta clonotypes that the gDNA method yielded from four donors. The clones in this table, taken by TCRdb from immuneACCESS, are in-frame only. Not every clone is retained; where verified, under half of the shortfall comes from an unresolved V gene, and the cause of the rest is unknown. The V and J calls and clone size are taken from that table; D and trimming were inferred from the DNA. This sample is represented by some 900,000 clones; over 60% of them were singletons. Clones ranked in the top ten supply about 1.5% of the sample.

The donors were healthy, HIV-negative adults with no recently reported acute infections or vaccinations. Every donor was a Caucasian adult residing in Nashville, Tennessee, USA. Magnetic negative selection was used to enrich CD4+ T cells, after which naive cells were positively selected on CD45RA and the negative fraction became the memory subset. After blood collection by leukapheresis, PBMCs were isolated using Ficoll-Histopaque density gradient centrifugation and then cryopreserved in the vapor phase of liquid nitrogen. Analytical flow cytometry was used to check the purity and quantity of every magnetically sorted T cell population. Each sorted fraction had its genomic DNA isolated and then quantified by UV absorbance on a Nanodrop 2000c.

The rearranged chain carries TRBV19 and TRBJ2-4, and 10 bases in between align with TRBD2. The material sequenced was memory CD4+ T cells sorted from blood. Per the publication, the cell subset or site label means: CD45RA-negative fraction. This TCR was sampled from a man aged 18 to 30 in good health. The CDR3: CASSTTSGAIAKNIQYF. The sequenced DNA: TGTGCCAGTAGTACCACTAGCGGGGCTATAGCCAAAAACATTCAGTACTTC.